This T cell receptor beta chain was captured by sequencing in a study of blood T cell repertoires in COVID-19. Study overall: COVID-19 samples from acute and convalescent phases originated in the United States, Italy and Spain. Sample material is recorded as cDNA or gDNA derived from T cells, B-cell-depleted T cells, or PBMCs.

Original analysis: The authors estimated nucleated cell counts from reference gene primer amplification. The method was immunoSEQ multiplex PCR; TCRdb's version includes in-frame clones alone and lacks a portion of them. That table furnishes V, J and clone size, whereas the DNA furnished D and trimming. In the table there are almost 350,000 clones, roughly nine tenths of which are singletons. The germline V gene encodes CDR1 MNHEY and CDR2 SVGAGI. V shed 0 bases and J shed 3 bases, with 8 bases lying between them. The CDR3 runs 14 residues. Patients from Seattle were sampled longitudinally, starting during active infection.

The chain is built from TRBV6-5 and TRBJ2-5, with D unclear. The sample comprised peripheral blood. The receptor comes from a woman aged 60-75 years with COVID-19, enrolled during active disease. This CDR3 reads CASSYSGSKETQYF. CDR3 nucleotides: TGTGCCAGCAGTTACTCGGGCAGCAAAGAGACCCAGTACTTC.